Below are 10 T cell receptor beta chains sequenced from a single sample in a study of blood T cell repertoires in COVID-19. Produced via immunoSEQ multiplex PCR; TCRdb's table is partial and in-frame only. The sample has approximately 170,000 clones, roughly 80% seen once. Sequencing input: PBMCs or T cells enriched from blood (not recorded which). Every receptor here comes from a woman aged 25 to 39 who had recovered from COVID-19.

There are many counts of this clone. The chain recombines TRBV5-1 with TRBJ2-7, with a weak D call TRBD1 (5 bases). The ends were cut back, 4 bases at V and 0 bases at J, with 11 bases in the middle. The CDR3 is 14 amino acids. Germline V gene sequence: CDR1 SGHRS, CDR2 YFSETQ. The CDR3: CASSPDSLSYEQYF. CDR3 DNA sequence: TGCGCCAGCAGCCCCGACAGTCTCTCCTACGAGCAGTACTTC.

V and J are TRBV2 and TRBJ2-7, with D perhaps matching TRBD2 (5 bases). CDR1 and CDR2 from the germline V gene are SNHLY and FYNNEI. V dropped 8 bases and J dropped 3 bases, with 20 bases sitting between them. This CDR3 comprises 15 residues. The CDR3 DNA reads as TGTGCCAGCCGACTACCCACGGGTTATGACTACGAGCAGTACTTC. This translates into CASRLPTGYDYEQYF.

The rearrangement links TRBV2 to TRBJ2-2; 8 nucleotides align to TRBD2. Germline V gene data show CDR1 as SNHLY and CDR2 as FYNNEI. The CDR3 extends over 16 amino acids. With 7 bases clipped from V and 4 bases from J, the junction kept 11 bases outside the gene matches. CDR3 amino acids: CASMGSGGVGTGELFF. CDR3 nucleotides: TGTGCCAGCATGGGATCGGGAGGGGTCGGCACCGGGGAGCTGTTTTTT.

V is TRBV5-6 and J is TRBJ1-5; D is unresolved. CDR1 and CDR2 from the germline V gene are SGHDT and YYEEEE. This CDR3 region has 13 residues. V was shortened by 4 bases and J by 3 bases, with 8 bases between the two germline ends. CDR3 amino acids: CASSAAVNQPQHF. The CDR3 DNA sequence: TGTGCCAGCAGCGCGGCCGTCAATCAGCCCCAGCATTTT.

The chain links TRBV19 to TRBJ1-4; 8 bases map to TRBD1. Trimming removed 0 bases from V and 0 bases from J; junction bases left unmatched: 9. From germline, CDR1 is LNHDA and CDR2 SQIVND (reference sequence). CDR3 length equals 19 residues. CDR3 in amino acids: CASSIESGQGGATNEKLFF. The CDR3 coding sequence is TGTGCCAGTAGTATAGAGTCCGGACAGGGAGGCGCAACTAATGAAAAACTGTTTTTT.

The chain combines TRBV10-3 with TRBJ1-5; 7 bases fit TRBD1. V lost 0 bases to trimming and J lost 5 bases; unmatched junction nucleotides: 4. Per the germline V gene, CDR1 is ENHRY and CDR2 is SYGVKD. The CDR3 has 15 residues. The CDR3 here is CAISESGQVYQPQHF. CDR3 DNA sequence: TGTGCCATCAGTGAGTCAGGACAGGTGTATCAGCCCCAGCATTTT.

The rearrangement links TRBV28 to TRBJ2-5; no definite D call. This CDR3 has 16 amino acids. Germline V lookup: CDR1 MDHEN, CDR2 SYDVKM. V was shortened by 3 bases and J by 4 bases, with 18 bases between the two germline ends. The CDR3 nucleotides read TGTGCCAGCAGTTTCGGCTTAATGACTTATAGAGAGACCCAGTACTTC. Translated, it gives CASSFGLMTYRETQYF.

This chain joins TRBV10-3 and TRBJ2-6; maybe TRBD2 (5 bases). There are 15 residues in the CDR3. Between the trimmed V and J ends, which lost 6 bases and 3 bases, there was a span of 12 bases. Germline CDR1 and CDR2: ENHRY and SYGVKD. The CDR3 nucleotides read TGTGCCATCAGCACCCGTCGGGGTGGGGCCAACGTCCTGACTTTC. Translation: CAISTRRGGANVLTF.

V and J are TRBV18 and TRBJ1-6, with 10 bases identical to TRBD1. V dropped 5 bases and J dropped 8; count of bases not matched to a gene: 3. CDR3 size: 14 residues. Per the germline V gene, CDR1 is KGHSH and CDR2 is LQKENI. The CDR3 bases are TGTGCCAGCTCAACGGGACAGGGGTATTCACCCCTCCACTTT. Its translation is CASSTGQGYSPLHF.

In this sample, this clone turned up once. The rearrangement uses TRBV13 and TRBJ1-1; D gene uncertain. Germline V gene lookup returns CDR1 PRHDT and CDR2 FYEKMQ (reference sequence). The CDR3 covers 12 residues. V was trimmed by 2 bases and J by 8 bases, leaving 9 bases between them. The CDR3 loop reads CASSLSRREAFF. The CDR3 DNA reads as TGTGCCAGCAGCTTATCTAGGAGGGAAGCTTTCTTT.